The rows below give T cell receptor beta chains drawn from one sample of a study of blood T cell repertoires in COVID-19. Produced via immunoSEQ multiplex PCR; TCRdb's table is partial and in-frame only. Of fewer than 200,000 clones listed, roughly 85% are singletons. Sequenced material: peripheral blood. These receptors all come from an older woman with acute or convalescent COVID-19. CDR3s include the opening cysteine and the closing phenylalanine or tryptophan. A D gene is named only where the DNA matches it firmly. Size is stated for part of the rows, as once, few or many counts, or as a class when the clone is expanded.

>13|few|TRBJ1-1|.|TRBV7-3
TGTGCCAGCAGCTTAGGACTGGGCACTGAAGCTTTCTTT
CASSLGLGTEAFF
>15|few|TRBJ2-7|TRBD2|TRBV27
TGTGCCAGCAGCCGGTCTAGCGGGAGGGCCTACGAGCAGTACTTC
CASSRSSGRAYEQYF
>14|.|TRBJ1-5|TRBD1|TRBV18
TGTGCCAGCTCAGGGACAGGGGCGGACCAGCCCCAGCATTTT
CASSGTGADQPQHF
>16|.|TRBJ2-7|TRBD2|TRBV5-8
TGTGCCAGCAGCTTGGGTCGAGCGGGAGGATTGTACGAGCAGTACTTC
CASSLGRAGGLYEQYF
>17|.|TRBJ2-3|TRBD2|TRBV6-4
TGTGCCAGCAGTCCCGGACTAGCGGGAGAAGGGACAGATACGCAGTATTTT
CASSPGLAGEGTDTQYF
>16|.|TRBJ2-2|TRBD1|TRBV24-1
TGTGCCACCAGTGACACCGGACAGGGCCGTGGTTGGGAGCTGTTTTTT
CATSDTGQGRGWELFF
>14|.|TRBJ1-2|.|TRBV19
TGTGCCAGTAGTAGCGGCGGCAGCCCAGTTGGCTACACCTTC
CASSSGGSPVGYTF
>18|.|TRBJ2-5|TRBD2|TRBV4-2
TGTGCCAGCAGCCAATATCCGGGGGGCGCTAGCGGGAGAGAGACCCAGTACTTC
CASSQYPGGASGRETQYF
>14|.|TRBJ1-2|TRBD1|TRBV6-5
TGTGCCAGCAGTCCATATCGACAGGGTGGGGGCTACACCTTC
CASSPYRQGGGYTF
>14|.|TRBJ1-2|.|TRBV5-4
TGTGCCAGCAGCTTGGCCGGGGGGATCGGTGGCTACACCTTC
CASSLAGGIGGYTF
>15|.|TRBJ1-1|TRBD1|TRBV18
TGTGCCAGCTCAACCGGACAGGGGGCCTACACTGAAGCTTTCTTT
CASSTGQGAYTEAFF
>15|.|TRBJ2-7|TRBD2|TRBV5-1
TGCGCCAGCAGCGGGATAGCGGGAGGGGTCGGGGAGCAGTACTTC
CASSGIAGGVGEQYF
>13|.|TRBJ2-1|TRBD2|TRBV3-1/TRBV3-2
TGTGCCAGCAGCCAAGAGCAGCGGGAGGAGCAGTTCTTC
CASSQEQREEQFF
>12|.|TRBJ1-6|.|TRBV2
TGTGCCAGCAGTGAAGTGCGTTCACCCCTCCACTTT
CASSEVRSPLHF
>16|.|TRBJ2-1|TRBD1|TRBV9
TGTGCCAGCAGCGTAGTTCGCGGGCAGGGGGCCGATGAGCAGTTCTTC
CASSVVRGQGADEQFF
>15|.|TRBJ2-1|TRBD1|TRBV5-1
TGCGCCAGCAGCCCAGGACAGGGTTTCGCAATGGAGCAGTTCTTC
CASSPGQGFAMEQFF
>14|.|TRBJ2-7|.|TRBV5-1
TGCGCCAGCAGCTTGGGCTGGGGCCCCTTAACGCAGTACTTC
CASSLGWGPLTQYF
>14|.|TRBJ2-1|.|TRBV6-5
TGTGCCAGCACCAAGGGGGGGGGCCTAAATGAGCAGTTCTTC
CASTKGGGLNEQFF
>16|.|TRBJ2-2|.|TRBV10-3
TGTGCCATCAGTGAGGGGACTCCTTTAAACACCGGGGAGCTGTTTTTT
CAISEGTPLNTGELFF
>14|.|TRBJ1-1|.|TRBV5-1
TGCGCCAGCAGCTTGGCCCCTGGCAGGACTGAAGCTTTCTTT
CASSLAPGRTEAFF
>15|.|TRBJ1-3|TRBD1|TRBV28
TGTGCCAGCAGTCTACAGGGGTCATCTGGAAACACCATATATTTT
CASSLQGSSGNTIYF
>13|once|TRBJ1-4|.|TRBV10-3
TGTGCCATCAGTGAGTCGGGGGCTGAAAAACTGTTTTTT
CAISESGAEKLFF
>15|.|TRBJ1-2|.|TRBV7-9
TGTGCCAGCAGCTTAGAACAGATCTCTAACTATGGCTACACCTTC
CASSLEQISNYGYTF
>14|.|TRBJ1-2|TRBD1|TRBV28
TGTGCCAGCAGACTTTCCGGGACAGGGGATGGCTACACCTTC
CASRLSGTGDGYTF
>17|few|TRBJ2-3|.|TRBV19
TGTGCCAGTAGTCCTCTGGGGCTAGCGCCTAGCACAGATACGCAGTATTTT
CASSPLGLAPSTDTQYF
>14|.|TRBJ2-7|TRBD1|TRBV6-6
TGTGCCAGCTCCGCCGGGACAGAGTACTACGAGCAGTACTTC
CASSAGTEYYEQYF
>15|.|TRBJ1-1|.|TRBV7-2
TGTGCCAGCAGCCAAAACTTACCAGGGTACACTGAAGCTTTCTTT
CASSQNLPGYTEAFF
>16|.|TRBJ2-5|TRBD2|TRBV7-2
TGTGCCAGCAGCTTACTAGCGGCGGCCCCGCAAGAGACCCAGTACTTC
CASSLLAAAPQETQYF
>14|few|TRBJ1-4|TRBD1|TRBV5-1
TGCGCCAGCAGCTTGGGACAGGGCCGGGAAAAACTGTTTTTT
CASSLGQGREKLFF
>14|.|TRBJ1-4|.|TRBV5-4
TGTGCCAGCAGCCCGGGACTCCCGGGGGAAAAACTGTTTTTT
CASSPGLPGEKLFF
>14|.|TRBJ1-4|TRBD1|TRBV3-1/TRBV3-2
TGTGCCAGCAGCCGGGGACAGACTAATGAAAAACTGTTTTTT
CASSRGQTNEKLFF
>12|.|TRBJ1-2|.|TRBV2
TGTGCCAGCAGTGGTTCTTCTTATGGCTACACCTTC
CASSGSSYGYTF
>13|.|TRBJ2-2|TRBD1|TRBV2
TGTGCCAGCAGTAGGGGGCGAGACGGGGAGCTGTTTTTT
CASSRGRDGELFF
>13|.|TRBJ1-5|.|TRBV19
TGTGCCAGTAGTAGAAGGGAGAGCCAGCCCCAGCATTTT
CASSRRESQPQHF
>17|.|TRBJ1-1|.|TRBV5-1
TGCGCCAGCAGCTTGGACAGCCCCGAGCGGCTGGGCACTGAAGCTTTCTTT
CASSLDSPERLGTEAFF
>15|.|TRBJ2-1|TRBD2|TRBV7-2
TGTGCCAGCAGCCCCGGGAGGGGGTCCTACAATGAGCAGTTCTTC
CASSPGRGSYNEQFF
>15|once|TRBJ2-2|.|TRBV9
TGTGCCAGCAGCGTAGGGAGGTCTGGCACCGGGGAGCTGTTTTTT
CASSVGRSGTGELFF
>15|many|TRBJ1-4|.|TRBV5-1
TGCGCCAGCAGGGAGACAGTTGCAACTAATGAAAAACTGTTTTTT
CASRETVATNEKLFF
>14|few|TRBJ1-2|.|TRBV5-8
TGTGCCAGCAGCTTGACAGGGCATATCTATGGCTACACCTTC
CASSLTGHIYGYTF
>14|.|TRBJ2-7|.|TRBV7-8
TGTGCCAGCACCTACAATAGGGGGTCTGGGGAGCAGTACTTC
CASTYNRGSGEQYF
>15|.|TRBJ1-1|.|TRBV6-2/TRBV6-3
TGTGCCAGCAGTTACCGTGGGGCTGTGAGCACTGAAGCTTTCTTT
CASSYRGAVSTEAFF
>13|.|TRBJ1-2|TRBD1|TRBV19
TGTGCCACTGCGACAGGGGTTAACTATGGCTACACCTTC
CATATGVNYGYTF
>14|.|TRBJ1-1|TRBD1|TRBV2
TGTGCCAGCAGTGTCCAGGGGGCCCACACTGAAGCTTTCTTT
CASSVQGAHTEAFF
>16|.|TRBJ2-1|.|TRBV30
TGTGCCTGGAGTAAGTCGAGGGTGCGGTCCTACAATGAGCAGTTCTTC
CAWSKSRVRSYNEQFF
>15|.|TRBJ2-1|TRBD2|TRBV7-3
TGTGCCAGCAGCTTATCGGGACTAGACTACAATGAGCAGTTCTTC
CASSLSGLDYNEQFF
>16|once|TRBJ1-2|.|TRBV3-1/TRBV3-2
TGTGCCAGCAGCCAAGAAACTACAGGGATCTTCTATGGCTACACCTTC
CASSQETTGIFYGYTF
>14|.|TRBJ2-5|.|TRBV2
TGTGCCAGCAGTGAAGAAACAGGGCTCGTAACCCAGTACTTC
CASSEETGLVTQYF
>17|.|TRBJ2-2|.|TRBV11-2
TGTGCCAGCAGCTTAGATCCCCTGACTCCGAACACCGGGGAGCTGTTTTTT
CASSLDPLTPNTGELFF
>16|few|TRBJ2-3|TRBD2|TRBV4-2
TGTGCCAGCAGCCTACTAGGACTAGCGGGCACAGATACGCAGTATTTT
CASSLLGLAGTDTQYF
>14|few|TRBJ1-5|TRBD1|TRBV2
TGTGCCAGCAGTGTTCAGGGGGGTAAGCAGCCCCAGCATTTT
CASSVQGGKQPQHF
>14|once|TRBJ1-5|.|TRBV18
TGTGCCAGCTCACCCAACAGAAGCAATCAGCCCCAGCATTTT
CASSPNRSNQPQHF